Listed here are 3 T cell receptor beta chains from one sample, sequenced in a study of OX40 agonist ivuxolimab in advanced cancers. Measured with immunoSEQ multiplex PCR; TCRdb has only the in-frame clones, and not every one. The sample lists around 58,000 clones, around 89% occurring once. Sequencing was performed on CD4+ or CD8+ T cells sorted from blood, taken in a trial of the OX40 agonist ivuxolimab. The receptors come from an adult with an advanced solid tumor such as melanoma, head and neck, liver or kidney cancer.

The gene calls are TRBV7-6 and TRBJ2-3; 7 nucleotides match TRBD2. V lost 1 base, J lost 1 base, and 2 bases stayed unmatched. CDR3 length equals 15 residues. CDR1 is SGHVS, CDR2 FNYEAQ, per germline. CDR3 nucleotides: TGTGCCAGCAGCTTAGAGGGAGGGGGCACAGATACGCAGTATTTT. Protein product: CASSLEGGGTDTQYF.

The V gene is TRBV15, the J gene TRBJ1-2, with 7 bases identical to TRBD1. The V gene end was trimmed by 1 base and the J gene end by 0 bases; junction bases not matched to a gene: 2. The CDR3 covers 15 residues. CDR1 is LNHNV, CDR2 YYDKDF, per germline (reference sequence). The CDR3 nucleotides are TGTGCCACCAGCAGAGGACAGGGATCTAACTATGGCTACACCTTC. The encoded protein is CATSRGQGSNYGYTF. The variable domain in full, completed from reference TRBV15 and TRBJ1-2, reads DAMVIQNPRYQVTQFGKPVTLSCSQTLNHNVMYWYQQKSSQAPKLLFHYYDKDFNNEADTPDNFQSRRPNTSFCFLDIRSPGLGDTAMYLCATSRGQGSNYGYTFGSGTRLTVV.

The rearrangement uses TRBV18 and TRBJ1-4, with D hard to call. The ends were cut back, 1 base at V and 3 bases at J, with 6 bases in the middle. The CDR3 covers 14 residues. CDR1 is KGHSH and CDR2 is LQKENI in the germline V gene. The CDR3 spells CASSPRKSNEKLFF. In DNA form, the CDR3 reads TGTGCCAGCTCACCACGGAAGTCTAATGAAAAACTGTTTTTT.